This T cell receptor beta chain was recovered during a study of cytomegalovirus exposure and HLA in healthy donors. Study summary: Within the Caucasian-associated ancestry cluster were around 81% of the 398 genotyped donors.

Use of 60 Vbeta and 13 Jbeta primers characterized the PCR. TCRdb's table, derived via immunoSEQ multiplex PCR, lists solely in-frame clones and lacks some. The data show 85,000 to 100,000 clones, 77% seen once. Regarding this clone: Its antigen is not identified.

The CDR3 loop spans 14 amino acids. Trimming pared 8 bases from V and 0 bases from J, leaving 13 bases between. Germline V gives CDR1 MNHNS, CDR2 SASEGT. Study-level points and caveats: The study labeled 170 or so TCR beta chains cytomegalovirus-associated. A later analysis reported that several of the most significant clusters appeared to be linked to common viral pathogens, among them Epstein-Barr virus. Using a false discovery rate of 0.05, a later analysis showed that approximately 17,000 TCR beta sequences were associated with HLA alleles.

The chain combines TRBV6-1 with TRBJ1-2, with D hard to call. Material: PBMCs. The receptor was derived from a woman in her thirties or forties in good health and CMV-seronegative. CDR3 sequence reads: CASSQVRSNYGYTF. The CDR3 nucleotides read TGTGCCAGCTCCCAGGTCCGGTCTAACTATGGCTACACCTTC.